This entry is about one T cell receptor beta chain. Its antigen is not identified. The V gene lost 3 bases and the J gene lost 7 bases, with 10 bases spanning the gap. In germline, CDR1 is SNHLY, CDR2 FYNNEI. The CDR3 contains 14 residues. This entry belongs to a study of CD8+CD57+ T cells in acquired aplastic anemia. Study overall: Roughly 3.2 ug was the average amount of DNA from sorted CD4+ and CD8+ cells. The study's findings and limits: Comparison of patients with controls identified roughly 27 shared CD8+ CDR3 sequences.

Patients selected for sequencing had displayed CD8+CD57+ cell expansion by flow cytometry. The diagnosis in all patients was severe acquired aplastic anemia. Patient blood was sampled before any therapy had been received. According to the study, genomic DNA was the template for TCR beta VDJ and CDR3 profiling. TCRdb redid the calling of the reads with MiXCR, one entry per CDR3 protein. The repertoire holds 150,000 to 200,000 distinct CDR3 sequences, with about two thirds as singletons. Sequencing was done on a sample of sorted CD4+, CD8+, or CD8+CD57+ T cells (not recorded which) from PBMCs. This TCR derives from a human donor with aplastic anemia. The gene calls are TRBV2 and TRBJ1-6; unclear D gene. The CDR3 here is CASSDSPDNSPLHF. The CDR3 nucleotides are TGTGCCAGCAGTGACAGTCCAGACAATTCACCCCTCCACTTT.